The 11 T cell receptor beta chains below come from one sample, sequenced in a study of T cells after yellow fever vaccination. TCRdb independently ran MiXCR on the 5' RACE reads; one entry per CDR3 protein. The profile shows 400,000 to 650,000 distinct CDR3 sequences, around a fifth of them singletons. Sequencing was performed on PBMCs, taken approximately 20 days after the first yellow fever vaccination. Receptors were obtained from a man aged 18 to 29 who received the YFV17D yellow fever vaccine.

This clonotype was seen only a few times. The chain combines TRBV19 with TRBJ1-2; tentative D call: TRBD1 (6 bases). This CDR3 has 12 residues. The germline V and J ends were trimmed by 6 bases and 3 bases, with 8 bases remaining between them. Germline V lookup: CDR1 LNHDA, CDR2 SQIVND (reference sequence). The CDR3 sequence: CASRPGDYGYTF. The DNA of the CDR3 is TGTGCCAGTAGACCAGGGGACTATGGCTACACCTTC.

The genes are TRBV4-2 and TRBJ1-2, with 8 nucleotides matching TRBD1. The V and J ends lost 2 bases and 0 bases, in that order; junction bases with no gene match: 8. The CDR3 spans 17 residues. The germline gives CDR1 LGHNA, CDR2 YNFKEQ. The DNA of the CDR3 is TGTGCCAGCAGCCAAATAGCAACAGGGGGTTCTAACTATGGCTACACCTTC. Translating gives CASSQIATGGSNYGYTF.

The V gene is TRBV15, the J gene TRBJ1-1, with D hard to call. Germline V gene sequence: CDR1 LNHNV, CDR2 YYDKDF (reference sequence). Trimming removed 2 bases at V and 2 bases at J, with 0 bases between. The CDR3 spans 11 residues. This CDR3 is CATSRNTEAFF. The CDR3 DNA reads as TGTGCCACCAGCAGAAACACTGAAGCTTTCTTT.

The chain couples TRBV7-2 to TRBJ1-4, with D unresolved. The germline gives CDR1 SGHTA, CDR2 FQGNSA. CDR3 length: 14 residues. Trimming stripped 1 base from V and 7 bases from J, with 10 bases between. CDR3: CASSLVPGGEKLFF. The CDR3 nucleotides read TGTGCCAGCAGCTTAGTCCCAGGAGGTGAAAAACTGTTTTTT.

The chain recombines TRBV7-3 with TRBJ2-5; 7 nucleotides agree with TRBD2. This CDR3 comprises 15 residues. Germline V CDR1 and CDR2: SGHTA, FQGTGA. V lost 5 bases and J lost 3; bases outside the gene matches: 9. CDR3 amino acids: CASSASGLPKETQYF. CDR3 DNA: TGTGCCAGCAGCGCTTCGGGACTACCCAAAGAGACCCAGTACTTC.

This clonotype has only a few counts. This chain joins TRBV9 and TRBJ2-2; TRBD1 matches 9 bases. Per germline, CDR1 SGDLS and CDR2 YYNGEE. With 5 bases clipped from V and 2 bases from J, the junction kept 4 bases outside the gene matches. The CDR3 runs to 15 residues. This chain's CDR3 is CASSEQGANTGELFF. DNA of the CDR3: TGTGCCAGCAGTGAACAGGGGGCTAACACCGGGGAGCTGTTTTTT.

This clonotype was seen many times. This chain links TRBV20-1 with TRBJ2-4; D remains ambiguous. Germline V CDR1 and CDR2: DFQATT, SNEGSKA (reference sequence). CDR3 size: 13 residues. Trimming removed 3 bases at V and 0 bases at J, with 6 bases between. In nucleotides, the CDR3 is TGCAGTGCTAGTCAGTTAGCCAAAAACATTCAGTACTTC. This sequence encodes CSASQLAKNIQYF.

This clonotype appeared a few times. The rearrangement joins TRBV6-5 to TRBJ2-7; 12 nucleotides match TRBD1. There are 17 residues in the CDR3. V lost 2 bases, J lost 1 base, and 6 bases stayed unmatched. Per the germline V gene, CDR1 is MNHEY and CDR2 is SVGAGI. The CDR3 here is CASSYLGQGAWSYEQYF. The CDR3 bases are TGTGCCAGCAGTTACCTGGGACAGGGGGCCTGGTCCTACGAGCAGTACTTC.

This clonotype was found a few times. The chain couples TRBV5-1 to TRBJ1-4; no reliable D call. Germline CDR1 SGHRS, CDR2 YFSETQ. This CDR3 spans 16 amino acids. Trimming removed 4 bases at V and 7 bases at J, with 20 bases between. The CDR3 DNA is TGCGCCAGCAGCCTGGAATTTTCCCCTGGAGGTGAAAAACTGTTTTTT. This codes for CASSLEFSPGGEKLFF.

This clonotype was counted ten times or more. The gene calls are TRBV5-6 and TRBJ1-2; D unclear. The V end was cut by 4 bases, the J end by 7 bases, with 17 bases between. Germline loops: CDR1 SGHDT, CDR2 YYEEEE. The CDR3 contains 14 residues. In DNA, the CDR3 is TGTGCCAGCAGCCTTCCGCCGGGGAAGAGTGGCTACACCTTC. It encodes CASSLPPGKSGYTF.

This clonotype was seen more than once but under ten times. The chain uses TRBV12-3 or TRBV12-4 and TRBJ2-7; either TRBD1 or TRBD2 may supply D (5 bases each). This CDR3 comprises 15 residues. Trimming removed 1 base at V and 3 bases at J, with 13 bases between. DNA for the CDR3: TGTGCCAGCAGTTTAGGGCAGGGACCATTCTACGAGCAGTACTTC. Residues: CASSLGQGPFYEQYF.